This is a list of T cell receptor beta chains from one sample in a study of blood T cell repertoires in COVID-19. Sequencing was performed with immunoSEQ multiplex PCR; in TCRdb, only in-frame clones are kept and a portion is missing. The sample holds hundreds of thousands of clones; approximately 86% are singletons and the top ten take under 9.5%. Sequencing was done on a sample of PBMCs or T cells enriched from blood (not recorded which). All receptors come from a woman in her fifties or sixties who had recovered from COVID-19. The CDR3 runs from the conserved cysteine through the conserved F or W. A D gene is named only where the DNA matches it firmly. Not every row has a clone size; where given, it reads once, few, many or a size class.

d_call: TRBD2
j_call: TRBJ2-1
v_call: TRBV11-2
clone_size: .
cdr3_aa: CASRLTSGGAPNEQFF
cdr3_nt: TGTGCCAGCAGGTTAACTAGCGGGGGGGCCCCCAATGAGCAGTTCTTC

d_call: .
j_call: TRBJ2-2
v_call: TRBV9
clone_size: .
cdr3_aa: CASSRDNGELFF
cdr3_nt: TGTGCCAGCAGCCGGGACAACGGGGAGCTGTTTTTT

d_call: .
j_call: TRBJ1-1
v_call: TRBV24-1
clone_size: few
cdr3_aa: CAIKAAIGAFF
cdr3_nt: TGTGCCATAAAGGCAGCGATAGGAGCTTTCTTT

d_call: TRBD1
j_call: TRBJ2-2
v_call: TRBV24-1
clone_size: once
cdr3_aa: CATSVGQGFFLNTGELFF
cdr3_nt: TGTGCCACCAGTGTTGGACAGGGCTTCTTTTTGAACACCGGGGAGCTGTTTTTT

d_call: TRBD2
j_call: TRBJ2-4
v_call: TRBV5-8
clone_size: .
cdr3_aa: CASSYPGGNIQYF
cdr3_nt: TGTGCCAGCAGCTACCCGGGGGGAAACATTCAGTACTTC

d_call: .
j_call: TRBJ2-2
v_call: TRBV4-1
clone_size: once
cdr3_aa: CASSQENLRGTGELFF
cdr3_nt: TGCGCCAGCAGCCAGGAGAACCTACGGGGCACCGGGGAGCTGTTTTTT

d_call: .
j_call: TRBJ1-3
v_call: TRBV5-1
clone_size: .
cdr3_aa: CASSPGEFNSGNTIYF
cdr3_nt: TGCGCCAGCAGCCCGGGGGAGTTTAACTCTGGAAACACCATATATTTT

d_call: TRBD1
j_call: TRBJ2-2
v_call: TRBV6-2/TRBV6-3
clone_size: few
cdr3_aa: CASSSRDRRTGELFF
cdr3_nt: TGTGCCAGCAGTTCCCGGGACAGGCGAACCGGGGAGCTGTTTTTT

d_call: .
j_call: TRBJ2-3
v_call: TRBV7-2
clone_size: once
cdr3_aa: CASSLGMGDTQYF
cdr3_nt: TGTGCCAGCAGCTTAGGGATGGGCGATACGCAGTATTTT

d_call: .
j_call: TRBJ2-4
v_call: TRBV10-3
clone_size: .
cdr3_aa: CAISGGTLTKNIQYF
cdr3_nt: TGTGCCATCAGTGGAGGCACCCTAACCAAAAACATTCAGTACTTC

d_call: .
j_call: TRBJ2-1
v_call: TRBV3-1/TRBV3-2
clone_size: .
cdr3_aa: CASSQHTGRDNEQFF
cdr3_nt: TGTGCCAGCAGCCAACATACAGGGAGGGACAATGAGCAGTTCTTC

d_call: TRBD1
j_call: TRBJ1-6
v_call: TRBV9
clone_size: .
cdr3_aa: CASSVTGDGSPLHF
cdr3_nt: TGTGCCAGCAGCGTAACAGGGGATGGTTCACCCCTCCACTTT

d_call: TRBD1
j_call: TRBJ2-1
v_call: TRBV5-6
clone_size: .
cdr3_aa: CASSVISGTGAYNEQFF
cdr3_nt: TGTGCCAGCAGCGTTATATCCGGGACAGGGGCGTACAATGAGCAGTTCTTC

d_call: .
j_call: TRBJ2-7
v_call: TRBV7-2
clone_size: .
cdr3_aa: CASSFGGASYEQYF
cdr3_nt: TGTGCCAGCAGCTTTGGCGGGGCCTCCTACGAGCAGTACTTC

d_call: .
j_call: TRBJ2-3
v_call: TRBV3-1/TRBV3-2
clone_size: .
cdr3_aa: CASSLAGEDTQYF
cdr3_nt: TGTGCCAGCAGCCTCGCAGGGGAAGATACGCAGTATTTT